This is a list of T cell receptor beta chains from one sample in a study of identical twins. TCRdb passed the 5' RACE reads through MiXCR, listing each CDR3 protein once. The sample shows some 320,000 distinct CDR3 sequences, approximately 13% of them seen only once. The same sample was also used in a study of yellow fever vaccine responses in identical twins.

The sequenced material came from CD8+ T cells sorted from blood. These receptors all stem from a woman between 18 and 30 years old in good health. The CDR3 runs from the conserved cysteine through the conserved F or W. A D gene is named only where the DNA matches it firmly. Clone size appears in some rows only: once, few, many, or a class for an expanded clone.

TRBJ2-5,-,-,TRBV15,CATSPGRVEETQYF,TGTGCCACCAGCCCCGGCAGGGTAGAGGAGACCCAGTACTTC
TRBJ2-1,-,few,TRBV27,CASSLERSSYNEQFF,TGTGCCAGCAGTTTGGAGCGGAGCTCCTACAATGAGCAGTTCTTC
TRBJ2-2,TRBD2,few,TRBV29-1,CSAELRGEKNTGELFF,TGCAGCGCCGAGTTGCGGGGGGAGAAGAACACCGGGGAGCTGTTTTTT
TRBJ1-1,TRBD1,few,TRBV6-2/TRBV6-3,CASSYWGQGEAFF,TGTGCCAGCAGTTACTGGGGACAGGGTGAAGCTTTCTTT
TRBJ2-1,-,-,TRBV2,CASVTRWGATYNEQFF,TGTGCCAGCGTAACCAGGTGGGGAGCTACCTACAATGAGCAGTTCTTC
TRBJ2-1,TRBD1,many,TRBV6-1,CASSLGQASHNEQFF,TGTGCCAGCAGCTTGGGACAGGCATCACACAATGAGCAGTTCTTC
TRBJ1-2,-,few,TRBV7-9,CASSLVRQDYGYTF,TGTGCCAGCAGCTTAGTGCGACAGGACTATGGCTACACCTTC
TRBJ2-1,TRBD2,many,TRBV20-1,CSARSNSGRASNEQFF,TGCAGTGCTAGGAGTAATAGCGGGAGGGCCTCCAATGAGCAGTTCTTC
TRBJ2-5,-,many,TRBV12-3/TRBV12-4,CASSARGYQETQYF,TGTGCCAGCAGTGCGCGGGGTTACCAAGAGACCCAGTACTTC
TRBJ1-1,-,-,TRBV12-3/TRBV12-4,CASSYTPTNTEAFF,TGTGCCAGCAGCTACACCCCTACGAACACTGAAGCTTTCTTT
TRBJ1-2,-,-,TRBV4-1,CASSQDGQGFPYGYTF,TGCGCCAGCAGCCAAGACGGGCAGGGCTTCCCATATGGCTACACCTTC
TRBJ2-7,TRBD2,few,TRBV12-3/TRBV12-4,CASSLALAGGLYEQYF,TGTGCCAGCAGTTTAGCTCTAGCGGGAGGATTATACGAGCAGTACTTC
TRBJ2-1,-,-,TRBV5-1,CASRWTDNEQFF,TGCGCCAGCAGATGGACAGACAATGAGCAGTTCTTC
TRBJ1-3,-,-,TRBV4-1,CASSPGTSGNTIYF,TGCGCCAGCAGCCCCGGGACGTCTGGAAACACCATATATTTT
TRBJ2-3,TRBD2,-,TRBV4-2,CASSQDWGGMGTDTQYF,TGTGCCAGCAGCCAAGATTGGGGGGGAATGGGCACAGATACGCAGTATTTT
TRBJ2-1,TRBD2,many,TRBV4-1,CASSQEYRTSGYNEQFF,TGCGCCAGCAGCCAAGAGTATAGGACTAGCGGTTACAATGAGCAGTTCTTC
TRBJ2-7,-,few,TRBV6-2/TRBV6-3,CASIGNHPSGEQYF,TGTGCCAGTATAGGTAACCATCCATCGGGCGAGCAGTACTTC
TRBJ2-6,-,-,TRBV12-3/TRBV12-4,CASSYQDSGANVLTF,TGTGCCAGCAGCTACCAGGACTCTGGGGCCAACGTCCTGACTTTC
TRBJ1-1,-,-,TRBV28,CASSPVGGAIEAFF,TGTGCCAGCAGCCCAGTTGGGGGTGCGATTGAAGCTTTCTTT
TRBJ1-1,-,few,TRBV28,CASSFAGVNTEAFF,TGTGCCAGCAGTTTTGCAGGGGTGAACACTGAAGCTTTCTTT
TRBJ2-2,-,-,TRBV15,CATSRGGRSNTGELFF,TGTGCCACCAGCAGAGGGGGACGATCGAACACCGGGGAGCTGTTTTTT
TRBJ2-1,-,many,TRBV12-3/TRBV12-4,CASCLGWEQFF,TGTGCCAGCTGCCTGGGGTGGGAGCAGTTCTTC
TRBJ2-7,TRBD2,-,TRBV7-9,CAAGTSVYEQYF,TGTGCCGCGGGGACTAGCGTCTACGAGCAGTACTTC
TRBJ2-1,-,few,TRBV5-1,CASSLAVNTYNEQFF,TGCGCCAGCAGCTTGGCCGTCAACACCTACAATGAGCAGTTCTTC
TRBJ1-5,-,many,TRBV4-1,CASSPLGGKANQPQHF,TGCGCCAGCAGCCCCCTCGGAGGGAAGGCCAATCAGCCCCAGCATTTT
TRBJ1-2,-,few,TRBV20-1,CSATDNNYGYTF,TGCAGTGCAACTGACAACAACTATGGCTACACCTTC
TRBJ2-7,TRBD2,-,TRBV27,CASSPSGGGYYEQYF,TGTGCCAGCAGCCCAAGTGGGGGGGGGTACTACGAGCAGTACTTC
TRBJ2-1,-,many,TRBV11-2,CASSPETSYNEQFF,TGTGCCAGCAGCCCGGAGACTAGTTATAATGAGCAGTTCTTC
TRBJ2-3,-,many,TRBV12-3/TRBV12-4,CASSLTSFADTQYF,TGTGCCAGCAGTTTAACTAGCTTCGCAGATACGCAGTATTTT
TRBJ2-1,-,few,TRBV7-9,CASRPTSDREQFF,TGTGCCAGCAGACCAACCAGCGACCGTGAGCAGTTCTTC
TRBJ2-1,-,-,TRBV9,CASSVVENEQFF,TGTGCCAGCAGCGTAGTGGAGAATGAGCAGTTCTTC
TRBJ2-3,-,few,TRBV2,CASSEWVVDRADTQYF,TGTGCCAGCAGTGAATGGGTAGTTGACCGAGCAGATACGCAGTATTTT
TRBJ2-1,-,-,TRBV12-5,CASGLVYSPDVHNEQFF,TGTGCTAGTGGTTTGGTTTATTCACCAGACGTACACAATGAGCAGTTCTTC